This T cell receptor (beta chain) is from a study of blood T cell repertoires in COVID-19. TCRdb's copy holds only in-frame clones and misses some; the assay was immunoSEQ multiplex PCR. Altogether about 130,000 clones are present, approximately 91% being singletons, with the ten largest covering approximately 1.1%. Germline loops: CDR1 LGHDT, CDR2 YNNKEL (reference sequence). V shed 0 bases and J shed 7 bases, with 15 bases lying between them. The CDR3 loop spans 15 amino acids. The genes are TRBV3-1 (or the pseudogene TRBV3-2) and TRBJ1-2; D uncertain. The material sequenced was peripheral blood. This sequence originates from a woman at least 80 years old with acute or convalescent COVID-19. For the CDR3, the DNA is TGTGCCAGCAGCCAAGAATTCCGGGAGTCCGGTGGCTACACCTTC. Protein sequence: CASSQEFRESGGYTF.